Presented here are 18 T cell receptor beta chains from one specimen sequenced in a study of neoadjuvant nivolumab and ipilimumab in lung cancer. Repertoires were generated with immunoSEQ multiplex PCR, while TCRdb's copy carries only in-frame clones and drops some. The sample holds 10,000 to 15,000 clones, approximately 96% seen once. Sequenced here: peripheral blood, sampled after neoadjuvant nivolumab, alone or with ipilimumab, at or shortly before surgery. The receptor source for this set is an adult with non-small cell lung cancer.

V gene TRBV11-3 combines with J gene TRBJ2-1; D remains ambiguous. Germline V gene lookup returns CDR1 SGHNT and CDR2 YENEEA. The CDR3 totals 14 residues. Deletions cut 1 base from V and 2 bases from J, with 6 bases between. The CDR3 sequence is CASSLAPAYNEQFF. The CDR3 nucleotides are TGTGCCAGCAGCTTAGCTCCCGCCTACAATGAGCAGTTCTTC.

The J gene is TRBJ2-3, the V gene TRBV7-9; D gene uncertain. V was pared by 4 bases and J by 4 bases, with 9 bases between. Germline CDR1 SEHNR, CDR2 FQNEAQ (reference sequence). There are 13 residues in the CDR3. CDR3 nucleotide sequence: TGTGCCAGCAGCTACGGTGGGGCAGATACGCAGTATTTT. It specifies CASSYGGADTQYF.

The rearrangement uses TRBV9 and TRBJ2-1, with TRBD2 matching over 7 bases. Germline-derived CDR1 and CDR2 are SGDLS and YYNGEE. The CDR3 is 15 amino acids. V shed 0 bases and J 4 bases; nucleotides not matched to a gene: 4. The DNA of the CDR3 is TGTGCCAGCAGCGTAGTTGCGGGGGTATACAATGAGCAGTTCTTC. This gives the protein CASSVVAGVYNEQFF.

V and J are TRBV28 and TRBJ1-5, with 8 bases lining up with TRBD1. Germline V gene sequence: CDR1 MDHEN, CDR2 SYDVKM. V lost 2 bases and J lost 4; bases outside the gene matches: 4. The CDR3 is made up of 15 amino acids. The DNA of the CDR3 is TGTGCCAGCAGTTTAAGGGACAGGACGAATCAGCCCCAGCATTTT. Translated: CASSLRDRTNQPQHF.

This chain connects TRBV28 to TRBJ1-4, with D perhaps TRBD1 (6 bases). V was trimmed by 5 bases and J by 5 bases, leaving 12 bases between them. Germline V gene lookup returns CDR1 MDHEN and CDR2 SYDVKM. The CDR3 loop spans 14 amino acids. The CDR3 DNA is TGTGCCAGCAGTCCACAGGGAGCAAATGAAAAACTGTTTTTT. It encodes CASSPQGANEKLFF.

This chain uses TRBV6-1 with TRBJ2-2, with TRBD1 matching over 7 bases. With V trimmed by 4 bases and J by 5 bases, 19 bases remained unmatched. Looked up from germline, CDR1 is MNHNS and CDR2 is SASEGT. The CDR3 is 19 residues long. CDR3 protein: CASSARGTAFTRGTGELFF. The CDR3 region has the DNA TGTGCCAGCAGTGCACGAGGGACAGCCTTCACTCGGGGAACCGGGGAGCTGTTTTTT.

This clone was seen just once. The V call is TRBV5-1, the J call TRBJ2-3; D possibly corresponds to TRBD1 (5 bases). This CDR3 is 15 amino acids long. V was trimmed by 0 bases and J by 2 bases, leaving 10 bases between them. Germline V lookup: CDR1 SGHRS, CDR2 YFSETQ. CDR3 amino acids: CASSLDRPNTDTQYF. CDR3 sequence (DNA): TGCGCCAGCAGCTTGGACAGGCCGAACACAGATACGCAGTATTTT. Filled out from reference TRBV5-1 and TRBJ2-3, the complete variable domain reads KAGVTQTPRYLIKTRGQQVTLSCSPISGHRSVSWYQQTPGQGLQFLFEYFSETQRNKGNFPGRFSGRQFSNSRSEMNVSTLELGDSALYLCASSLDRPNTDTQYFGPGTRLTVL.

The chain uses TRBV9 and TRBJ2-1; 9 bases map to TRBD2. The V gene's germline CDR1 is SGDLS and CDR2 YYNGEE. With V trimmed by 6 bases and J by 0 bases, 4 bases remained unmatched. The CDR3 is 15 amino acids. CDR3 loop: CASTSSGSSYNEQFF. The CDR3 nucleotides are TGTGCCAGCACAAGTAGCGGGAGCTCCTACAATGAGCAGTTCTTC.

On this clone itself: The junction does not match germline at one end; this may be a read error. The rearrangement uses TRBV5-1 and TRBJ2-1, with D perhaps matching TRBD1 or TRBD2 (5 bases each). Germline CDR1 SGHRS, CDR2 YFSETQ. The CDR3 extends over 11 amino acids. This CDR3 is CASSFRDRSLF. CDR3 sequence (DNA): TGCGCCAGCAGCTTCCGGGACCGGAGTCTCTTC.

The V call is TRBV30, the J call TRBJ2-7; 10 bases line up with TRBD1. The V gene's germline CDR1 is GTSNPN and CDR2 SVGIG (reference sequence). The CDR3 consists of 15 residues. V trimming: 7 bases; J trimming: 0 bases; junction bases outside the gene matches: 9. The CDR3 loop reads CALHPGQGTSYEQYF. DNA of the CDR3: TGTGCCTTACATCCGGGACAGGGGACCTCCTACGAGCAGTACTTC. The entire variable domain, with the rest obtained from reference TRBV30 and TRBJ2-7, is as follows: SQTIHQWPATLVQPVGSPLSLECTVEGTSNPNLYWYRQAAGRGLQLLFYSVGIGQISSEVPQNLSASRPQDRQFILSSKKLLLSDSGFYLCALHPGQGTSYEQYFGPGTRLTVT.

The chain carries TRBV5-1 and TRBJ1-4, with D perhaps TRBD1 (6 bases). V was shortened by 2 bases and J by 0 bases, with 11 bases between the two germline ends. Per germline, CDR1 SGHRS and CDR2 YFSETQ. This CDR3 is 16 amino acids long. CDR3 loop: CASSFAGGATNEKLFF. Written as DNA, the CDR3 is TGCGCCAGCAGCTTTGCGGGGGGCGCAACTAATGAAAAACTGTTTTTT.

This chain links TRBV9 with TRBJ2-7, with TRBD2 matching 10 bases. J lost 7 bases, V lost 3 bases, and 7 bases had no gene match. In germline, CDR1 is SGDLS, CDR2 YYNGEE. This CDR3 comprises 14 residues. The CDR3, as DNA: TGTGCCAGCAGCGGAACTAGCGGGGAAGGGGAGCAGTACTTC. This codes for CASSGTSGEGEQYF.

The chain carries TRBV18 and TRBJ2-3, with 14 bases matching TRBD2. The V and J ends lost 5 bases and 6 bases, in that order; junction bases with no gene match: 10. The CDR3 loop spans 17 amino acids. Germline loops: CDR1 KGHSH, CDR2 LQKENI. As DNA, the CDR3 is TGTGCCAGCTCAGAGAGGACTAGCGGGAGGACGGGGGATACGCAGTATTTT. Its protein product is CASSERTSGRTGDTQYF.

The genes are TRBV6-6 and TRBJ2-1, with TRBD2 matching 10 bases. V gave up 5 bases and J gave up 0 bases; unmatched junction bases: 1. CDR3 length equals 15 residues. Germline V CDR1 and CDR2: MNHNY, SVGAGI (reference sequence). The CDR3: CASSPSGSSYNEQFF. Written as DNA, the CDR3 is TGTGCCAGCAGTCCTAGCGGGAGCTCCTACAATGAGCAGTTCTTC.

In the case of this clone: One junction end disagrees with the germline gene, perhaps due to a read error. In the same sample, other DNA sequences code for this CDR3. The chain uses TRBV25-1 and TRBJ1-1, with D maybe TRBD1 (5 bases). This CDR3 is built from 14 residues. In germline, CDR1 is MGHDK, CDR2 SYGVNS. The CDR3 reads CASSEYGVDTEAFF. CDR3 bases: TGTGCCAGCAGTGAATATGGGGTGGACACTGAAGCTTTTTTT.

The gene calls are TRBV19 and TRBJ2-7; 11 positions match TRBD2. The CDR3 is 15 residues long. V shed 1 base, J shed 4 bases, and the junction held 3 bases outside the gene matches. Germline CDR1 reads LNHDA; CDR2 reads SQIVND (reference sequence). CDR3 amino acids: CASSIAGTSGYEQYF. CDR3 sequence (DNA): TGTGCCAGTAGTATAGCCGGGACTAGCGGATACGAGCAGTACTTC.

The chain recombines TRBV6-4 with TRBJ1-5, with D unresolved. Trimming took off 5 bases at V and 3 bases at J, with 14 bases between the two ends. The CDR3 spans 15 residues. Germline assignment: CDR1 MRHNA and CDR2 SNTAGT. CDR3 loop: CASSKTNDPNQPQHF. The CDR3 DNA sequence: TGTGCCAGCAGTAAAACCAATGACCCCAATCAGCCCCAGCATTTT.

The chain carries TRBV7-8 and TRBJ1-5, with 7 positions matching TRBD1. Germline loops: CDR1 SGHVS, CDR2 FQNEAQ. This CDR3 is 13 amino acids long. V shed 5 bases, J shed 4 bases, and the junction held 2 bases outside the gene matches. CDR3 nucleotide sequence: TGTGCCAGCAGCCCACAGGGGAATCAGCCCCAGCATTTT. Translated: CASSPQGNQPQHF.